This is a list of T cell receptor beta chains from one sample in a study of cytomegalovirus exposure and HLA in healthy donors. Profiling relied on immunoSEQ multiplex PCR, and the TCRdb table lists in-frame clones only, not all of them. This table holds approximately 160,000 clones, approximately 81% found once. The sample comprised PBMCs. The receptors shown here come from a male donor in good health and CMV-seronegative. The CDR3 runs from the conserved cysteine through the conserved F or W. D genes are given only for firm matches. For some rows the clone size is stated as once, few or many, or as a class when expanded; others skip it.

CASSQEGLLAGNYEQYF	TGTGCCAGCAGCCAAGAAGGCCTACTAGCGGGTAATTACGAGCAGTACTTC	TRBV4-2	TRBJ2-7	NA	TRBD2
CASSQGRTSSADTQYF	TGTGCCAGCAGCCAAGGGCGAACTAGCAGCGCAGATACGCAGTATTTT	TRBV4-2	TRBJ2-3	once	NA
CASSLSTGPNQPQHF	TGTGCCAGCAGTTTAAGCACAGGTCCTAATCAGCCCCAGCATTTT	TRBV27	TRBJ1-5	NA	NA
CASSVRDRTTNGYTF	TGTGCCAGCAGTGTTAGGGACAGGACCACTAATGGCTACACCTTC	TRBV6-1	TRBJ1-2	NA	TRBD1
CAISAIAGARNYEQYF	TGTGCCATCAGTGCGATAGCGGGGGCCCGAAACTACGAGCAGTACTTC	TRBV10-3	TRBJ2-7	NA	TRBD2
CASSGGTAMNTEAFF	TGTGCCAGCTCAGGGGGGACAGCTATGAACACTGAAGCTTTCTTT	TRBV18	TRBJ1-1	NA	TRBD1
CASRGRGQETQYF	TGTGCCAGCAGGGGCAGGGGCCAAGAGACCCAGTACTTC	TRBV6-1	TRBJ2-5	NA	NA
CASSLGGNTGELFF	TGTGCCAGCAGCCTCGGAGGGAACACCGGGGAGCTGTTTTTT	TRBV11-2	TRBJ2-2	NA	NA
CASSFRRGTEAFF	TGTGCCAGCAGCTTCAGGCGGGGGACTGAAGCTTTCTTT	TRBV28	TRBJ1-1	NA	NA
CSGNYRGRETQYF	TGCAGCGGGAATTACAGGGGTAGAGAGACCCAGTACTTC	TRBV29-1	TRBJ2-5	once	TRBD1
CASSELPGQVNEKLFF	TGTGCCAGCAGTGAATTACCGGGACAGGTTAATGAAAAACTGTTTTTT	TRBV25-1	TRBJ1-4	NA	TRBD1
CASSRRQGLRTEAFF	TGTGCCAGCAGCCGGAGACAGGGCCTCCGAACTGAAGCTTTCTTT	TRBV7-8	TRBJ1-1	NA	TRBD1
CASSTATGAGEAFF	TGTGCCAGCAGCACAGCGACAGGGGCGGGTGAAGCTTTCTTT	TRBV5-4	TRBJ1-1	NA	TRBD1
CASSQPSGQRERVGNEQFF	TGTGCCAGCAGCCAACCTTCGGGGCAGCGGGAGCGGGTGGGAAATGAGCAGTTCTTC	TRBV4-2	TRBJ2-1	NA	TRBD2
CAWTAGSAANQPQHF	TGTGCCTGGACCGCGGGATCGGCAGCCAATCAGCCCCAGCATTTT	TRBV30	TRBJ1-5	NA	NA
CASTSSSGGKNIQYF	TGTGCCAGCACATCGAGTAGCGGGGGCAAAAACATTCAGTACTTC	TRBV5-4	TRBJ2-4	NA	TRBD2
CASSLRGFGTWGF	TGTGCCAGCAGCTTACGAGGGTTTGGAACTTGGGGATTC	TRBV7-9	TRBJ1-2	NA	NA
CASSFPGGQETQYF	TGTGCCAGCAGCTTCCCTGGGGGGCAAGAGACCCAGTACTTC	TRBV5-4	TRBJ2-5	NA	NA
CASSPRQGNTEAFF	TGTGCCAGCAGTCCCAGACAGGGGAACACTGAAGCTTTCTTT	TRBV27	TRBJ1-1	NA	TRBD1
CASSRESSPTYEQYF	TGTGCCAGCAGCCGGGAGTCGTCCCCAACCTACGAGCAGTACTTC	TRBV9	TRBJ2-7	NA	NA
CASSDQGSRGYTF	TGTGCCAGCAGTGATCAGGGCTCGCGCGGCTACACCTTC	TRBV6-1	TRBJ1-2	NA	NA
CASRRRDPYQETQYF	TGTGCCAGCCGCCGGAGAGACCCGTACCAAGAGACCCAGTACTTC	TRBV7-6	TRBJ2-5	once	NA
CASSSLAGGRTNTGELFF	TGTGCCAGCAGCTCGCTAGCGGGAGGACGAACGAACACCGGGGAGCTGTTTTTT	TRBV7-2	TRBJ2-2	few	TRBD2
CASSIYWEGGYTEAFF	TGTGCCAGTAGTATATACTGGGAGGGGGGATACACTGAAGCTTTCTTT	TRBV19	TRBJ1-1	NA	NA
CASSFSGGEAFF	TGTGCCAGCAGCTTTTCGGGGGGCGAAGCTTTCTTT	TRBV7-9	TRBJ1-1	NA	NA
CASSAAGTEAFF	TGTGCCAGCAGCGCAGCAGGGACTGAAGCTTTCTTT	TRBV5-4	TRBJ1-1	few	NA
CATSQSPIDEQYF	TGTGCCACCTCCCAGTCCCCCATCGACGAGCAGTACTTC	TRBV27	TRBJ2-7	NA	NA